The rows below give T cell receptor beta chains drawn from one sample of a study of T cell responses to AZD1222 COVID-19 vaccine. Only in-frame clones appear in the TCRdb table, and some are missing; sequencing was by immunoSEQ multiplex PCR. The table has around 140,000 clones, over 90% seen once. The sample here was peripheral blood, taken on day 0 of AZD1222 vaccination. These receptors originate from an adult in good health. CDR3s include the opening cysteine and the closing phenylalanine or tryptophan. Fields, in order: clone size, V gene, D gene, J gene, CDR3 protein, CDR3 DNA. The D gene is left open where the match is weak. Expanded clones get a size class; other rows say once, few or many, or leave the size out.

size: NA
V: TRBV5-1
D: NA
J: TRBJ2-1
CDR3: CASSLGSYNEQFF
DNA: TGCGCCAGCAGCCTAGGATCCTACAATGAGCAGTTCTTC

size: NA
V: TRBV10-3
D: TRBD2
J: TRBJ2-7
CDR3: CAISGGEGLREQYF
DNA: TGTGCCATCAGTGGGGGGGAGGGGCTGCGCGAGCAGTACTTC

size: NA
V: TRBV2
D: NA
J: TRBJ1-3
CDR3: CASSVKGSGNTIYF
DNA: TGTGCCAGCAGTGTCAAGGGCTCTGGAAACACCATATATTTT

size: NA
V: TRBV27
D: NA
J: TRBJ1-6
CDR3: CASSLSRGNSPLHF
DNA: TGTGCCAGCAGTTTATCGAGGGGCAATTCACCCCTCCACTTT

size: NA
V: TRBV5-1
D: NA
J: TRBJ1-2
CDR3: CASSLAGARNGYTF
DNA: TGCGCCAGCAGCTTGGCAGGAGCGCGGAATGGCTACACCTTC

size: NA
V: TRBV5-6
D: TRBD1
J: TRBJ2-5
CDR3: CASSPTRRDRGRETQYF
DNA: TGTGCCAGCAGCCCGACAAGGCGGGACAGGGGACGGGAGACCCAGTACTTC

size: NA
V: TRBV18
D: TRBD2
J: TRBJ2-7
CDR3: CASSPPGLPNQQYF
DNA: TGTGCCAGCTCACCCCCGGGACTACCTAACCAGCAGTACTTC

size: NA
V: TRBV7-2
D: NA
J: TRBJ2-5
CDR3: CASSLWSGIETQYF
DNA: TGTGCCAGCAGCTTATGGAGTGGGATAGAGACCCAGTACTTC

size: once
V: TRBV6-5
D: TRBD1
J: TRBJ1-2
CDR3: CASTSGQTYGYTF
DNA: TGTGCCAGCACCTCGGGACAGACCTATGGCTACACCTTC

size: NA
V: TRBV11-1
D: NA
J: TRBJ1-6
CDR3: CASSSTLSDSPLHF
DNA: TGTGCCAGCAGCTCCACCCTTTCGGATTCACCCCTCCACTTT

size: NA
V: TRBV7-5
D: NA
J: TRBJ2-7
CDR3: CVRRQGRTWGYEQYF
DNA: TGTGTCAGAAGACAGGGCCGAACCTGGGGGTACGAGCAGTACTTC

size: medium-sized
V: TRBV28
D: NA
J: TRBJ1-3
CDR3: CASSSIYSGNTIYF
DNA: TGTGCCAGCAGTTCGATCTACTCTGGAAACACCATATATTTT

size: NA
V: TRBV6-5
D: TRBD2
J: TRBJ2-7
CDR3: CASRAGLAETYEQYF
DNA: TGTGCCAGCAGAGCGGGACTAGCGGAAACCTACGAGCAGTACTTC

size: NA
V: TRBV6-5
D: NA
J: TRBJ1-3
CDR3: CASSYSSSGNTIYF
DNA: TGTGCCAGCAGTTACTCCTCCTCTGGAAACACCATATATTTT

size: NA
V: TRBV19
D: NA
J: TRBJ2-7
CDR3: CASSISGFSSYEQYF
DNA: TGTGCCAGTAGTATTTCGGGGTTTAGCTCCTACGAGCAGTACTTC

size: NA
V: TRBV6-1
D: NA
J: TRBJ1-1
CDR3: CASSEFGLQGNTEAFF
DNA: TGTGCCAGCAGTGAATTTGGGTTACAGGGAAACACTGAAGCTTTCTTT

size: NA
V: TRBV11-2
D: TRBD1
J: TRBJ2-7
CDR3: CASSLLRDRGFEQYF
DNA: TGTGCCAGCAGCTTATTGAGGGACAGGGGTTTCGAGCAGTACTTC

size: NA
V: TRBV18
D: NA
J: TRBJ1-6
CDR3: CASSPGGFSSYNSPLHF
DNA: TGTGCCAGCTCACCGGGCGGCTTCAGCTCCTATAATTCACCCCTCCACTTT

size: NA
V: TRBV14
D: NA
J: TRBJ1-5
CDR3: CASSPDRYQPQHF
DNA: TGTGCCAGCAGCCCCGACCGTTATCAGCCCCAGCATTTT

size: NA
V: TRBV5-6
D: TRBD1
J: TRBJ2-7
CDR3: CASSARDRGYEQYF
DNA: TGTGCCAGCAGCGCGCGGGACAGGGGGTACGAGCAGTACTTC

size: NA
V: TRBV13
D: NA
J: TRBJ1-1
CDR3: CASSHRLVLNTEAFF
DNA: TGTGCCAGCAGCCATCGGTTGGTGCTGAACACTGAAGCTTTCTTT

size: NA
V: TRBV19
D: NA
J: TRBJ1-4
CDR3: CASRGLWATNEKLFF
DNA: TGTGCCAGCCGTGGGCTTTGGGCAACTAATGAAAAACTGTTTTTT

size: once
V: TRBV6-5
D: NA
J: TRBJ1-1
CDR3: CASAWRSMNTEAFF
DNA: TGTGCCAGCGCCTGGAGATCTATGAACACTGAAGCTTTCTTT

size: NA
V: TRBV28
D: TRBD1
J: TRBJ2-7
CDR3: CATDRQGYEQYF
DNA: TGTGCCACCGATCGACAGGGTTACGAGCAGTACTTC

size: once
V: TRBV6-5
D: NA
J: TRBJ1-3
CDR3: CASSYVSGGNTIYF
DNA: TGTGCCAGCAGTTACGTATCAGGGGGAAACACCATATATTTT

size: once
V: TRBV6-5
D: NA
J: TRBJ1-1
CDR3: CASSYSIGRVNTEAFF
DNA: TGTGCCAGCAGTTACTCGATCGGTAGGGTGAACACTGAAGCTTTCTTT

size: NA
V: TRBV28
D: NA
J: TRBJ1-6
CDR3: CASTFTRGSPLHF
DNA: TGTGCCAGCACCTTCACAAGGGGATCACCCCTCCACTTT

size: NA
V: TRBV5-8
D: NA
J: TRBJ1-5
CDR3: CASSLAGVGAQHF
DNA: TGTGCCAGCAGCCTCGCCGGGGTCGGGGCCCAGCATTTT

size: NA
V: TRBV28
D: TRBD2
J: TRBJ2-1
CDR3: CASSLAGVDEQFF
DNA: TGTGCCAGCAGTTTAGCGGGAGTGGATGAGCAGTTCTTC

size: NA
V: TRBV3-1/TRBV3-2
D: TRBD1
J: TRBJ1-1
CDR3: CASSRQGRITEAFF
DNA: TGTGCCAGCAGCCGACAGGGGAGAATCACTGAAGCTTTCTTT

size: NA
V: TRBV7-2
D: TRBD2
J: TRBJ2-7
CDR3: CASSLGRTSGSSYEQYF
DNA: TGTGCCAGCAGCTTGGGTCGAACTAGCGGGTCCTCCTACGAGCAGTACTTC

size: NA
V: TRBV6-5
D: NA
J: TRBJ1-5
CDR3: CASNSGDQPQHF
DNA: TGTGCCAGCAATTCGGGAGATCAGCCCCAGCATTTT

size: once
V: TRBV6-2/TRBV6-3
D: NA
J: TRBJ2-5
CDR3: CASSYRPGKETQYF
DNA: TGTGCCAGCAGTTACCGGCCTGGTAAAGAGACCCAGTACTTC

size: NA
V: TRBV7-9
D: NA
J: TRBJ1-4
CDR3: CASSSGARGREEKLFF
DNA: TGTGCCAGCAGCTCCGGGGCTCGTGGTCGGGAGGAAAAACTGTTTTTT

size: NA
V: TRBV2
D: NA
J: TRBJ2-3
CDR3: CASREQEATTDTQYF
DNA: TGTGCCAGCAGGGAACAGGAAGCTACCACAGATACGCAGTATTTT

size: NA
V: TRBV5-1
D: TRBD2
J: TRBJ2-1
CDR3: CASSGGLADLRQTYNEQFF
DNA: TGCGCCAGCAGCGGTGGACTAGCGGATCTAAGGCAAACCTACAATGAGCAGTTCTTC

size: NA
V: TRBV6-2/TRBV6-3
D: TRBD1
J: TRBJ1-1
CDR3: CASSYPGQGYRGTEAFF
DNA: TGTGCCAGCAGTTATCCGGGACAGGGGTATCGGGGCACTGAAGCTTTCTTT

size: NA
V: TRBV7-2
D: TRBD2
J: TRBJ2-5
CDR3: CASSSPAWVAGTNKETQYF
DNA: TGTGCCAGCAGCTCCCCTGCTTGGGTAGCGGGGACCAATAAAGAGACCCAGTACTTC

size: NA
V: TRBV5-6
D: NA
J: TRBJ1-2
CDR3: CASSFQGNYGYTF
DNA: TGTGCCAGCAGCTTTCAGGGGAACTATGGCTACACCTTC

size: NA
V: TRBV7-9
D: TRBD1
J: TRBJ1-4
CDR3: CASSSPRGQGAWTNEKLFF
DNA: TGTGCCAGCAGCTCCCCGAGGGGACAGGGGGCTTGGACTAATGAAAAACTGTTTTTT

size: NA
V: TRBV12-3/TRBV12-4
D: NA
J: TRBJ1-1
CDR3: CASSFREYTEAFF
DNA: TGTGCCAGCAGTTTCAGGGAGTACACTGAAGCTTTCTTT

size: NA
V: TRBV27
D: NA
J: TRBJ1-1
CDR3: CASSPGGLGNTEAFF
DNA: TGTGCCAGCAGCCCGGGGGGGCTGGGGAACACTGAAGCTTTCTTT

size: NA
V: TRBV28
D: NA
J: TRBJ2-7
CDR3: CASSRVRDKGPSYEQYF
DNA: TGTGCCAGCAGCAGGGTGCGGGACAAAGGACCCTCCTACGAGCAGTACTTC

size: NA
V: TRBV19
D: NA
J: TRBJ1-2
CDR3: CASSIVGTLNGYTF
DNA: TGTGCCAGTAGTATAGTCGGGACTCTGAATGGCTACACCTTC

size: once
V: TRBV6-5
D: NA
J: TRBJ1-1
CDR3: CASKYDTLNTEAFF
DNA: TGTGCCAGCAAGTATGACACTTTGAACACTGAAGCTTTCTTT

size: NA
V: TRBV30
D: NA
J: TRBJ1-4
CDR3: CAWSVLGGQEKLFF
DNA: TGTGCCTGGAGTGTACTTGGGGGCCAAGAAAAACTGTTTTTT

size: NA
V: TRBV7-2
D: NA
J: TRBJ2-1
CDR3: CASSFLGVEQFF
DNA: TGTGCCAGCAGCTTTTTGGGGGTTGAGCAGTTCTTC

size: NA
V: TRBV5-1
D: TRBD1
J: TRBJ1-2
CDR3: CASRPGQANYGYTF
DNA: TGCGCCAGCAGACCGGGACAGGCCAACTATGGCTACACCTTC

size: NA
V: TRBV6-5
D: NA
J: TRBJ1-1
CDR3: CASSYGTQNTEAFF
DNA: TGTGCCAGCAGTTACGGGACCCAGAACACTGAAGCTTTCTTT

size: once
V: TRBV6-1
D: NA
J: TRBJ1-2
CDR3: CASSAGVDGSNYGYTF
DNA: TGTGCCAGCAGTGCTGGTGTAGACGGTTCTAACTATGGCTACACCTTC

size: NA
V: TRBV30
D: NA
J: TRBJ2-7
CDR3: CAWSTDSIYEQYF
DNA: TGTGCCTGGAGTACGGACAGCATCTACGAGCAGTACTTC

size: NA
V: TRBV5-4
D: NA
J: TRBJ2-4
CDR3: CASSLGQGNPIQYF
DNA: TGTGCCAGCAGCTTGGGGCAGGGGAATCCCATTCAGTACTTC

size: NA
V: TRBV10-3
D: NA
J: TRBJ2-2
CDR3: CAISEAANTGELFF
DNA: TGTGCCATCAGTGAGGCGGCGAACACCGGGGAGCTGTTTTTT

size: NA
V: TRBV11-2
D: TRBD2
J: TRBJ2-3
CDR3: CASSSGLAGADTQYF
DNA: TGTGCCAGCAGCTCGGGACTAGCGGGGGCGGATACGCAGTATTTT

size: NA
V: TRBV4-2
D: NA
J: TRBJ1-5
CDR3: CASSQPLARGAHQPQHF
DNA: TGTGCCAGCAGCCAACCACTTGCAAGGGGTGCGCATCAGCCCCAGCATTTT

size: NA
V: TRBV19
D: NA
J: TRBJ2-3
CDR3: CASSTIPRADTQYF
DNA: TGTGCCAGTAGTACCATCCCCAGGGCAGATACGCAGTATTTT

size: NA
V: TRBV27
D: NA
J: TRBJ2-3
CDR3: CASSFGGDTQYF
DNA: TGTGCCAGCAGTTTTGGGGGGGATACGCAGTATTTT

size: NA
V: TRBV12-3/TRBV12-4
D: NA
J: TRBJ1-1
CDR3: CASSRAFEAFF
DNA: TGTGCCAGCAGCCGGGCCTTTGAAGCTTTCTTT

size: NA
V: TRBV28
D: NA
J: TRBJ2-7
CDR3: CASSLPFYEQYF
DNA: TGTGCCAGCAGTTTACCCTTCTACGAGCAGTACTTC

size: NA
V: TRBV12-3/TRBV12-4
D: NA
J: TRBJ1-1
CDR3: CASSFLPGGEAFF
DNA: TGTGCCAGCAGTTTCCTCCCTGGGGGAGAAGCTTTCTTT